This is a list of T cell receptor beta chains from one sample in a study of T-cell memory formation after mild COVID-19. MiXCR, applied by TCRdb to the 5' RACE reads, yields one record per CDR3 protein. The sample holds fewer than 350,000 distinct CDR3 sequences, more than 15% seen once. The sequenced sample consisted of PBMCs or a T cell subset sorted from them (not recorded which). These receptors originate from a man aged 18 to 29 who had mild COVID-19 (a few samples of this study predate the infection). Cell type and time point are not known. The CDR3 runs from the conserved cysteine through the conserved F or W. Each record gives: D gene, J gene, V gene, clone size, CDR3 protein, CDR3 DNA. A D gene is named only where the DNA matches it firmly. Clone size is shown for a subset of rows, as once, few, many or a class of expanded clone.

.	TRBJ2-7	TRBV24-1	.	CATSEPDRAYEQYF	TGTGCCACCAGTGAACCGGACCGGGCCTACGAGCAGTACTTC
TRBD1	TRBJ2-7	TRBV6-2/TRBV6-3	.	CASMDRAANSYEQYF	TGTGCCAGTATGGACAGGGCGGCGAACTCCTACGAGCAGTACTTC
.	TRBJ1-1	TRBV12-3/TRBV12-4	few	CASSQGIRAFF	TGTGCCAGCAGTCAAGGGATTAGGGCTTTCTTT
.	TRBJ2-2	TRBV6-4	.	CASSVAPLTRELFF	TGTGCCAGCAGTGTGGCACCCCTCACCCGGGAGCTGTTTTTT
TRBD1	TRBJ1-3	TRBV12-3/TRBV12-4	.	CASSFFTGQGSLSGNTIYF	TGTGCCAGCAGTTTTTTCACGGGACAGGGCTCCCTCTCGGGAAACACCATATATTTT
TRBD1	TRBJ1-2	TRBV29-1	many	CSVEDRNRGDGRGYTF	TGCAGCGTTGAAGATCGAAACAGGGGGGACGGTCGTGGCTACACCTTC
.	TRBJ2-1	TRBV10-3	many	CAITSQGSYNEQFF	TGTGCCATCACGAGTCAGGGCTCTTACAATGAGCAGTTCTTC
.	TRBJ2-4	TRBV12-3/TRBV12-4	few	CASSPRPDRGGLALAKNIQYF	TGTGCCAGCAGTCCCCGCCCAGACAGGGGAGGACTAGCTCTAGCCAAAAACATTCAGTACTTC
.	TRBJ2-6	TRBV20-1	few	CSALKGGANVLTF	TGCAGTGCCCTCAAGGGGGGGGCCAACGTCCTGACTTTC
.	TRBJ2-4	TRBV4-3	few	CASSQVRSTQMDIQYF	TGCGCCAGCAGCCAAGTCAGGTCTACTCAAATGGACATTCAGTACTTC
.	TRBJ1-6	TRBV6-1	.	CASSEGSGTVNSPLHF	TGTGCCAGCAGTGAAGGTTCTGGGACTGTTAATTCACCCCTCCACTTT
TRBD1	TRBJ2-2	TRBV9	few	CASSARQGANTGELFF	TGTGCCAGCAGCGCAAGACAGGGGGCAAACACCGGGGAGCTGTTTTTT
TRBD1	TRBJ2-7	TRBV6-1	few	CASRPTLTGNEQYF	TGTGCCAGCAGGCCCACTTTGACAGGGAACGAGCAGTACTTC
.	TRBJ2-7	TRBV20-1	few	CSANTESYEQYF	TGCAGTGCTAACACGGAGTCCTACGAGCAGTACTTC
.	TRBJ2-2	TRBV5-1	many	CASSLLSRKISTGELFF	TGCGCCAGCAGCTTGTTATCCCGGAAAATTTCCACCGGGGAGCTGTTTTTT
.	TRBJ2-1	TRBV5-1	few	CASSLGTVNEQFF	TGCGCCAGCAGCTTGGGGACGGTTAATGAGCAGTTCTTC
.	TRBJ2-3	TRBV9	.	CASSVVERRTSTDTQYF	TGTGCCAGCAGCGTAGTAGAGCGGAGAACTTCCACAGATACGCAGTATTTT
TRBD2	TRBJ2-3	TRBV4-3	.	CASSQSAGGEDTQYF	TGCGCCAGCAGCCAATCGGCGGGGGGGGAAGATACGCAGTATTTT
TRBD1	TRBJ1-1	TRBV9	.	CASSSSPDVGTVSTEAFF	TGTGCCAGCAGCAGTAGTCCCGACGTCGGGACAGTCAGCACTGAAGCTTTCTTT
.	TRBJ2-7	TRBV5-1	.	CASSQSRAYEQYF	TGCGCCAGCAGCCAATCCCGGGCCTACGAGCAGTACTTC
TRBD1	TRBJ1-6	TRBV4-3	many	CASSHAQGSYNSPLHF	TGCGCCAGCAGCCATGCACAGGGGTCCTATAATTCACCCCTCCACTTT
.	TRBJ2-3	TRBV4-3	.	CASSQGRGSTDTQYF	TGCGCCAGCAGCCAAGGGCGGGGTAGCACAGATACGCAGTATTTT
TRBD2	TRBJ2-1	TRBV5-1	few	CASSLAEGLAGNNEQFF	TGCGCCAGCAGCTTGGCCGAGGGACTAGCGGGCAACAATGAGCAGTTCTTC
.	TRBJ1-3	TRBV6-5	few	CASSSSGHAGSGNTIYF	.
.	TRBJ2-3	TRBV2	few	CASSEGRVGAPQYF	TGTGCCAGCAGTGAAGGTCGGGTGGGGGCCCCGCAGTATTTT
TRBD1	TRBJ2-2	TRBV28	few	CASRLNRGRSGELFF	TGTGCCAGCAGACTAAACAGGGGGCGGTCCGGGGAGCTGTTTTTT
.	TRBJ2-3	TRBV5-8	.	CASSLEAERTDTQYF	TGTGCCAGCAGCTTGGAAGCGGAGCGCACAGATACGCAGTATTTT
TRBD1	TRBJ1-2	TRBV25-1	many	CASMDRADGYTF	TGTGCCAGCATGGACAGGGCGGACGGCTACACCTTC
.	TRBJ2-3	TRBV7-3	.	CASSYDSTDTQYF	TGTGCCAGCAGCTATGACAGCACAGATACGCAGTATTTT
TRBD2	TRBJ2-5	TRBV29-1	few	CSVVPAGGGETQYF	TGCAGCGTTGTCCCAGCGGGGGGCGGGGAGACCCAGTACTTC
.	TRBJ2-7	TRBV6-2/TRBV6-3	many	CASSPGVYEQYF	TGTGCCAGCAGTCCCGGCGTTTACGAGCAGTACTTC
.	TRBJ1-1	TRBV7-9	.	CASSLKGTEAFF	TGTGCCAGCAGCTTAAAGGGCACTGAAGCTTTCTTT
.	TRBJ2-5	TRBV9	few	CASSVSGLQETQYF	TGTGCCAGCAGCGTATCGGGGCTTCAAGAGACCCAGTACTTC
.	TRBJ2-5	TRBV4-1	once	CASSQVQGRGETQYF	TGCGCCAGCAGCCAAGTGCAGGGGCGAGGGGAGACCCAGTACTTC
.	TRBJ1-2	TRBV28	.	CASRSYSTNYGYTF	TGTGCCAGCAGGTCCTACTCAACCAACTATGGCTACACCTTC
.	TRBJ2-1	TRBV5-1	few	CASSLSSRSLDEQFF	TGCGCCAGCAGCTTGAGTAGTCGGTCCCTCGATGAGCAGTTCTTC
TRBD2	TRBJ2-1	TRBV5-1	.	CASSLVLAGGDEQFF	TGCGCCAGCAGCTTAGTTCTAGCGGGGGGAGATGAGCAGTTCTTC
.	TRBJ1-6	TRBV21-1	.	CASSKGGQEYNNSPLHF	TGTGCCAGCAGCAAAGGAGGGCAGGAGTATAATAATTCACCCCTCCACTTT
.	TRBJ1-1	TRBV3-1	few	CASMKQGYTEAFF	TGTGCCAGCATGAAACAGGGTTACACTGAAGCTTTCTTT
TRBD1	TRBJ1-2	TRBV20-1	.	CSARADRGHPYGYTF	TGCAGTGCTAGAGCTGACAGGGGGCACCCCTATGGCTACACCTTC